What follows are 13 T cell receptor beta chains derived from one specimen sequenced in a study of T cell changes during pregnancy in multiple sclerosis. Generated by immunoSEQ multiplex PCR, the TCRdb table keeps only in-frame clones and is missing some. The repertoire has around 88,000 clones, approximately 93% of them found once; the top ten carry more than 2.5%. The sample here was peripheral blood, taken in the first trimester of pregnancy. The receptors were sampled from a female donor with multiple sclerosis, enrolled in a pregnancy study.

The V and J genes are TRBV5-6 and TRBJ2-7, with D possibly matching TRBD2 (5 bases). V dropped 0 bases and J dropped 2 bases, with 12 bases sitting between them. CDR1 is SGHDT, CDR2 YYEEEE, per germline. This CDR3 contains 15 residues. CDR3 region: CASSLDGSAPYEQYF. CDR3 bases: TGTGCCAGCAGCTTGGATGGTAGCGCACCCTACGAGCAGTACTTC.

This clone appeared once. The chain combines TRBV7-2 with TRBJ1-4, with 7 bases that match TRBD1. V lost 4 bases and J lost 7; bases outside the gene matches: 6. Germline loops: CDR1 SGHTA, CDR2 FQGNSA. The length of the CDR3 is 14 residues. The CDR3 bases are TGTGCCAGCAGCTCGCGACAGGGTGGTGAAAAACTGTTTTTT. This translates into CASSSRQGGEKLFF.

This sequence joins TRBV7-3 and TRBJ2-2; 12 bases align to TRBD1. In germline, CDR1 is SGHTA, CDR2 FQGTGA. The V segment lost 0 bases and the J segment 4 bases; nucleotides outside the gene matches: 3. CDR3 size: 17 residues. The CDR3 spells CASSLTGQGARTGELFF. The CDR3 DNA follows: TGTGCCAGCAGCTTAACGGGACAGGGGGCTCGCACCGGGGAGCTGTTTTTT.

This chain links TRBV15 with TRBJ1-5; TRBD1 aligns across 7 bases. Trimming took 4 bases from V and 4 from J; bases not matched to a gene: 10. Germline values: CDR1 LNHNV, CDR2 YYDKDF (reference sequence). There are 16 residues in the CDR3. CDR3 sequence reads: CATSTRVTGYNQPQHF. CDR3 nucleotide sequence: TGTGCCACCAGCACTAGGGTGACAGGGTATAATCAGCCCCAGCATTTT.

The rearrangement links TRBV6-5 to TRBJ2-3; 7 bases fit TRBD1. The germline gives CDR1 MNHEY, CDR2 SVGAGI. This CDR3 region has 14 residues. Trimming cost V 7 bases and J 0 bases; bases outside gene matches: 4. CDR3 in DNA: TGTGCCAGCAACAGGGGTCCTAGCACAGATACGCAGTATTTT. Protein product: CASNRGPSTDTQYF.

The chain employs TRBV7-9 and TRBJ2-3; D might be TRBD2 (6 bases). Germline values: CDR1 SEHNR, CDR2 FQNEAQ (reference sequence). Trimming pared 5 bases from V and 2 bases from J, leaving 11 bases between. This CDR3 spans 14 amino acids. The CDR3 sequence: CASSPGGTTDTQYF. DNA of the CDR3: TGTGCCAGCAGCCCCGGGGGAACCACAGATACGCAGTATTTT.

The chain is built from TRBV6-1 and TRBJ2-1; the match to TRBD2 covers 11 bases. Germline CDR1 reads MNHNS; CDR2 reads SASEGT. The length of the CDR3 is 14 residues. Germline trimming cut 6 bases from V and 6 bases from J; bases unmatched to any gene: 4. CDR3 protein: CASRTSGISNEQFF. For the CDR3, the DNA is TGTGCCAGCAGGACTAGCGGGATTTCCAATGAGCAGTTCTTC.

This chain links TRBV18 with TRBJ2-5, with D possibly TRBD2 on 6 matching bases. The germline V gene has CDR1 KGHSH and CDR2 LQKENI. Deletions cut 2 bases from V and 3 bases from J, with 7 bases between. The CDR3 is 13 residues long. The CDR3 coding sequence is TGTGCCAGCTCACCAGGAGGGGAAGAGACCCAGTACTTC. Translation: CASSPGGEETQYF.

CDR3 sequence: CASSQCPRVPGLPHLGTDTQYF. DNA for the CDR3: TGCGCCAGCAGTCAATGTCCCAGGGTGCCAGGGCTTCCTCATCTAGGCACAGATACGCAGTATTTT. This chain connects TRBV23-1 to TRBJ2-3; TRBD1 might be the D (5 bases). TRBV23-1 counts as an open reading frame of uncertain function. V gave up 1 base and J gave up 1 base, with 30 bases separating them. The CDR3 is 22 residues long.

V gene TRBV28 combines with J gene TRBJ2-7, with a possible D match to TRBD2 (6 bases). The CDR3 length is 18 residues. The germline gives CDR1 MDHEN, CDR2 SYDVKM. Trimming took 2 bases from V and 2 from J, leaving 22 bases between them. CDR3 in amino acids: CASSLGFSGRGSPYEQYF. The CDR3 DNA follows: TGTGCCAGCAGTTTAGGATTTAGCGGCCGGGGATCACCCTACGAGCAGTACTTC.

CDR3 in amino acids: CSAQTGGSYEQYF. The CDR3 nucleotides read TGCAGCGCTCAGACAGGGGGTAGCTACGAGCAGTACTTC. V gene TRBV29-1 combines with J gene TRBJ2-7, with 9 bases fitting TRBD1. The CDR3 loop spans 13 amino acids. V trimming: 7 bases; J trimming: 3 bases; junction bases outside the gene matches: 7. The germline V gene encodes CDR1 SQVTM and CDR2 ANQGSEA.

CDR3 DNA: TGTGCTAGTGGTTTGTCAGGGGCAAACTATGGCTACACCTTC. Protein sequence: CASGLSGANYGYTF. The chain is built from TRBV12-5 and TRBJ1-2; tentative D call: TRBD1 (6 bases). Per germline, CDR1 LGHNT and CDR2 FRNRAP. The V end was cut by 2 bases, the J end by 2 bases, with 9 bases between. The CDR3 length is 14 residues.

The genes are TRBV11-1 and TRBJ2-3, with D hard to call. Trimming stripped 4 bases from V and 5 bases from J, with 7 bases between. The CDR3 extends over 12 amino acids. Germline loops: CDR1 SGHAT, CDR2 FQDESV (reference sequence). The CDR3 nucleotides are TGTGCCAGCAGCTCTAGACTAGATACGCAGTATTTT. It codes for CASSSRLDTQYF. The complete variable domain, with remaining parts taken from reference TRBV11-1 and TRBJ2-3, reads EAEVAQSPRYKITEKSQAVAFWCDPISGHATLYWYRQILGQGPELLVQFQDESVVDDSQLPKDRFSAERLKGVDSTLKIQPAELGDSAMYLCASSSRLDTQYFGPGTRLTVL.